This is a list of T cell receptor beta chains from one sample in a study of cytomegalovirus exposure and HLA in healthy donors. Data came from immunoSEQ multiplex PCR; TCRdb stores just in-frame clones and leaves some out. The sample has about 130,000 clones, over 60% seen once; the top ten hold about 0.94%. The sample comprised PBMCs. Receptor source: a human donor in good health. The CDR3 runs from the conserved cysteine through the conserved F or W. A D gene is named only where the DNA matches it firmly. Size is omitted from some rows. Given values are once, few, many or a class for expanded clones.

V gene: TRBV6-6
J gene: TRBJ1-2
clone size: .
D gene: .
CDR3 DNA: TGTGCCAGCAGTTACAGCGGGTTAGACTATGGCTACACCTTC
CDR3 protein: CASSYSGLDYGYTF

V gene: TRBV7-9
J gene: TRBJ1-1
clone size: few
D gene: .
CDR3 DNA: TGTGCCAGCAGCCTCGGGGAGAACACTGAAGCTTTCTTT
CDR3 protein: CASSLGENTEAFF

V gene: TRBV11-2
J gene: TRBJ1-4
clone size: .
D gene: .
CDR3 DNA: TGTGCCAGCAGCTTCAGGGGTGGGGAAAAACTGTTTTTT
CDR3 protein: CASSFRGGEKLFF

V gene: TRBV11-2
J gene: TRBJ1-5
clone size: .
D gene: TRBD1
CDR3 DNA: TGTGCCAGCAGCACCGCCGGACAGGTTCCCCAGCCCCAGCATTTT
CDR3 protein: CASSTAGQVPQPQHF

V gene: TRBV9
J gene: TRBJ2-3
clone size: once
D gene: .
CDR3 DNA: TGTGCCAGCAGCGCGGGGGTCGTAATAGAAGGGGATACGCAGTATTTT
CDR3 protein: CASSAGVVIEGDTQYF

V gene: TRBV4-2
J gene: TRBJ2-4
clone size: .
D gene: TRBD2
CDR3 DNA: TGTGCCAGCAGCCAAGAGGGACTAGCGGGGGCTCTTTTGGCCAAAAACATTCAGTACTTC
CDR3 protein: CASSQEGLAGALLAKNIQYF

V gene: TRBV4-1
J gene: TRBJ1-1
clone size: few
D gene: .
CDR3 DNA: TGCGCCAGCAGCCAAGATATGCGAGGAGGGACTGAAGCTTTCTTT
CDR3 protein: CASSQDMRGGTEAFF

V gene: TRBV5-1
J gene: TRBJ1-1
clone size: few
D gene: .
CDR3 DNA: TGCGCCAGCAGCTCTGGAGACAGGACCGAAGCTTTCTTT
CDR3 protein: CASSSGDRTEAFF

V gene: TRBV10-3
J gene: TRBJ2-7
clone size: .
D gene: TRBD1
CDR3 DNA: TGTGCCATCAGGGAGGACAGGGTGAGCACGGGCGAGCAGTACTTC
CDR3 protein: CAIREDRVSTGEQYF

V gene: TRBV9
J gene: TRBJ2-5
clone size: .
D gene: .
CDR3 DNA: TGTGCCAGCAGCCTCTCAAGGGGGTCTTGGGAGACCCAGTACTTC
CDR3 protein: CASSLSRGSWETQYF

V gene: TRBV5-4
J gene: TRBJ1-5
clone size: few
D gene: .
CDR3 DNA: TGTGCCAGCAGCTTGAAACCGACAGGAGTTCAGCCCCAGCATTTT
CDR3 protein: CASSLKPTGVQPQHF

V gene: TRBV6-5
J gene: TRBJ1-1
clone size: .
D gene: .
CDR3 DNA: TGTGCCAGCAGTTACGCGCGGGCGAACACTGAAGCTTTCTTT
CDR3 protein: CASSYARANTEAFF

V gene: TRBV9
J gene: TRBJ1-6
clone size: .
D gene: TRBD1
CDR3 DNA: TGTGCCAGCAGCACACAGGGGGAGTCACCCCTCCACTTT
CDR3 protein: CASSTQGESPLHF

V gene: TRBV4-1
J gene: TRBJ1-2
clone size: .
D gene: TRBD1
CDR3 DNA: TGCGCCAGCAGCCAAGATTTGGGACAGGGTCATGGCTACACCTTC
CDR3 protein: CASSQDLGQGHGYTF

V gene: TRBV5-6
J gene: TRBJ2-1
clone size: .
D gene: TRBD2
CDR3 DNA: TGTGCCAGCAGCTTCCCCCCTAGCGGGGACTACAATGAGCAGTTCTTC
CDR3 protein: CASSFPPSGDYNEQFF

V gene: TRBV19
J gene: TRBJ2-2
clone size: .
D gene: TRBD1
CDR3 DNA: TGTGCCAGTAGTATGGGACAGGCCTGGACGGGGGAGCTGTTTTTT
CDR3 protein: CASSMGQAWTGELFF